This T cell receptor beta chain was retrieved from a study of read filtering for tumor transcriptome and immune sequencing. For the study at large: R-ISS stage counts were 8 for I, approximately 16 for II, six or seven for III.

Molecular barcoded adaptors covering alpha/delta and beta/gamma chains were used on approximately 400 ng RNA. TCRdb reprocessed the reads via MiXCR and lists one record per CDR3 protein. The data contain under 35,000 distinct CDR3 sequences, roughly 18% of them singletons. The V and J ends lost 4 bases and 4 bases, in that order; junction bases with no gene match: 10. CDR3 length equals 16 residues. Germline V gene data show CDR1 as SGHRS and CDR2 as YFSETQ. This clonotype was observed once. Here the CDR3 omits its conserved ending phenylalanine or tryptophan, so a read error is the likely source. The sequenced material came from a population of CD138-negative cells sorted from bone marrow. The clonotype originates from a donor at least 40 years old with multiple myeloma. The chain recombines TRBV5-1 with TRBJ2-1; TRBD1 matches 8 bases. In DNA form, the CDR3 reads TGCGCCAGCAGCGACGCGGCAGGGGGCCTTTACAATGAGCAGTTCTAC. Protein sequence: CASSDAAGGLYNEQFY.